The T cell receptor beta chain under discussion was sequenced for a study of cytomegalovirus exposure and HLA in healthy donors. Study results and limitations: Highest at DRB1 and lowest at HLA-C, TCR association rates differed among HLA loci in a later analysis.

Comment on this clone: Its antigen is not known.

Healthy individuals who donated bone marrow served as the donors. Germline V gene data show CDR1 as LNHDA and CDR2 as SQIVND (reference sequence). The CDR3 is 14 amino acids. Deletions cut 6 bases from V and 8 bases from J, with 16 bases between. The study ran its PCR with 60 Vbeta and 13 Jbeta primers. Using immunoSEQ multiplex PCR, the repertoire was profiled, and TCRdb retains in-frame clones only, with some absent. The sample has roughly 180,000 clones, around 80% seen once. This TCR derives from a man aged 18 to 30 in good health and CMV-seronegative. Source material: PBMCs. The rearrangement links TRBV19 to TRBJ1-4; D is undetermined. This chain's CDR3 is CASSVGGSWEKLFF. DNA of the CDR3: TGTGCCAGTAGCGTAGGCGGGTCTTGGGAAAAACTGTTTTTT.